This T cell receptor beta chain emerged from a study of PD-1 blockade in classical Hodgkin lymphoma. Study-wide results and caveats: Nivolumab initiation under 1 year post-ASCT meant exclusion. Still unresolved is the cause of the repertoire differences, which may be disease activity or prior therapy.

Time point reported: cycle 4 day 1 (C4D1), after more than five weeks of nivolumab. In every patient, relapse followed autologous stem cell transplantation, while exposure to brentuximab vedotin differed. When best responses were assessed, they were complete response, partial response or progressive disease. Details on this clone: Its specificity is not known.

TCRdb's table, derived via immunoSEQ multiplex PCR, lists solely in-frame clones and lacks some. The profile shows some 33,000 clones, about 72% of them singletons. This sequence was found in a human donor with classical Hodgkin lymphoma. Specimen: peripheral blood mononuclear cells (PBMCs), collected before the fourth cycle of nivolumab.

CDR3 sequence: CASSVAITNLETQYF. CDR3 DNA sequence: TGTGCCAGCAGCGTAGCTATCACTAACTTGGAGACCCAGTACTTC. The chain combines TRBV9 with TRBJ2-5, with D unresolved. Trimming pared 0 bases from V and 5 bases from J, leaving 14 bases between. CDR3 length: 15 amino acids. Germline V gene data show CDR1 as SGDLS and CDR2 as YYNGEE.